The 27 T cell receptor beta chains in this list originate from one sample, sequenced in a study of blood T cell repertoires in COVID-19. Clones were sequenced by immunoSEQ multiplex PCR, and TCRdb holds only the in-frame ones, with some missing. The sample lists 55,000 to 70,000 clones; 60% to 85% were seen once. Sequencing input: peripheral blood. These receptors were taken from a human donor in a cohort sampled during active COVID-19.

The rearrangement uses TRBV7-9 and TRBJ2-1; D gene ambiguous. Germline V CDR1 and CDR2: SEHNR, FQNEAQ (reference sequence). There are 14 residues in the CDR3. Trimming shortened V by 5 bases and J by 6 bases, and 14 bases separated the two germline ends. In DNA, the CDR3 is TGTGCCAGCAGCCCTACTTTGAGCGCCAATGAGCAGTTCTTC. This encodes CASSPTLSANEQFF. The whole variable domain, filled in from reference TRBV7-9 and TRBJ2-1, reads DTGVSQNPRHKITKRGQNVTFRCDPISEHNRLYWYRQTLGQGPEFLTYFQNEAQLEKSRLLSDRFSAERPKGSFSTLEIQRTEQGDSAMYLCASSPTLSANEQFFGPGTRLTVL.

The chain combines TRBV10-3 with TRBJ1-5; D remains unclear. Germline V lookup: CDR1 ENHRY, CDR2 SYGVKD. CDR3 length: 17 residues. V was pared by 0 bases and J by 0 bases, with 12 bases between. In DNA form, the CDR3 reads TGTGCCATCAGTGAGTCTCATGGACTTGATAGCAATCAGCCCCAGCATTTT. The encoded protein is CAISESHGLDSNQPQHF.

V gene TRBV2 combines with J gene TRBJ1-1, with D unclear. Germline CDR1 reads SNHLY; CDR2 reads FYNNEI. The germline V and J ends were trimmed by 9 bases and 0 bases, with 11 bases remaining between them. The CDR3 covers 13 residues. CDR3 loop: CASRQYMNTEAFF. The CDR3 region has the DNA TGTGCCAGTCGTCAGTACATGAACACTGAAGCTTTCTTT.

This chain joins TRBV10-3 and TRBJ2-1; a possible D gene is TRBD2 (5 bases). The V end was cut by 8 bases, the J end by 5 bases, with 13 bases between. The CDR3 spans 13 residues. Germline-derived CDR1 and CDR2 are ENHRY and SYGVKD. CDR3 coding DNA: TGTGCCATCCGTCGAGCGGTAGACAATGAGCAGTTCTTC. Its protein product is CAIRRAVDNEQFF.

The sample holds a few counts of this clone. The chain employs TRBV5-1 and TRBJ2-1; 8 nucleotides agree with TRBD1. Trimming removed 4 bases from V and 1 base from J; junction bases left unmatched: 10. Per germline, CDR1 SGHRS and CDR2 YFSETQ. This CDR3 is 17 amino acids long. CDR3 DNA: TGCGCCAGCAGCATGATGCCCCAGGGGGCTTCCTACAATGAGCAGTTCTTC. Translating it yields CASSMMPQGASYNEQFF.

The chain carries TRBV10-3 and TRBJ2-2, with TRBD1 matching over 9 bases. This CDR3 is 17 amino acids long. Losses at the gene ends were 5 bases for V and 7 bases for J; bases not matched to a gene: 14. CDR1 is ENHRY, CDR2 SYGVKD, per germline. The CDR3 DNA follows: TGTGCCATCAGTTTCGGATCCGGGACAGGGCCCCTCGGGGAGCTGTTTTTT. Amino acid sequence: CAISFGSGTGPLGELFF.

About this clone: A junction end diverges from the germline sequence, so it may reflect a read error. This chain connects TRBV10-3 to TRBJ2-7; no clear D. The V gene's germline CDR1 is ENHRY and CDR2 SYGVKD. The CDR3 consists of 14 residues. CDR3 sequence (DNA): TGTGCCATCAGTAAGTCGGGTACAGCCGGCGAGCAGTACTTC. Residues: CAISKSGTAGEQYF.

This rearrangement joins TRBV5-1 to TRBJ2-5; possibly TRBD1 for D (7 bases). V was pared by 4 bases and J by 5 bases, with 18 bases between. This CDR3 region has 15 residues. Germline assignment: CDR1 SGHRS and CDR2 YFSETQ. The CDR3 is CASSPRGGTAETQYF. CDR3 bases: TGCGCCAGCAGCCCCAGAGGCGGGACAGCGGAGACCCAGTACTTC. Complete variable domain (other parts from reference TRBV5-1 and TRBJ2-5): KAGVTQTPRYLIKTRGQQVTLSCSPISGHRSVSWYQQTPGQGLQFLFEYFSETQRNKGNFPGRFSGRQFSNSRSEMNVSTLELGDSALYLCASSPRGGTAETQYFGPGTRLLVL.

This clone was seen only a few times. V is TRBV11-2 and J is TRBJ2-7; 8 bases align to TRBD2. J was trimmed by 2 bases and V by 3 bases; bases with no gene match: 3. CDR1 and CDR2 from the germline V gene are SGHAT and FQNNGV. CDR3 length: 14 amino acids. Here the CDR3 DNA reads TGTGCCAGCAGCTTCGTAGCGGGAACCTACGAGCAGTACTTC. This gives the protein CASSFVAGTYEQYF.

This CDR3 is CASSIGGDLAKNIQYF. CDR3 DNA sequence: TGTGCCAGTAGTATAGGAGGAGATCTAGCCAAAAACATTCAGTACTTC. This chain joins TRBV19 and TRBJ2-4; D is unclear. The germline V and J ends were trimmed by 1 base and 0 bases, with 10 bases remaining between them. In germline, CDR1 is LNHDA, CDR2 SQIVND (reference sequence). The CDR3 contains 16 residues.

The rearrangement uses TRBV5-8 and TRBJ2-3; TRBD1 is a possible D gene (6 bases). Germline CDR1 and CDR2: SGHTS and YDEGEE. The V gene lost 1 base and the J gene lost 5 bases, with 17 bases spanning the gap. This CDR3 region has 16 residues. This CDR3 is CASSLFQGTAGDTQYF. The DNA for the CDR3 is TGTGCCAGCAGCTTGTTCCAGGGGACGGCTGGAGATACGCAGTATTTT.

V gene TRBV3-1 (or the pseudogene TRBV3-2) combines with J gene TRBJ2-7, with 14 nucleotides matching TRBD2. V trimming: 4 bases; J trimming: 5 bases; junction bases outside the gene matches: 4. CDR3 length: 15 residues. Germline V gives CDR1 LGHDT, CDR2 YNNKEL (reference sequence). The CDR3 protein is CASSLGLAGVDEQYF. The CDR3 DNA reads TGTGCCAGCAGCCTGGGACTAGCGGGGGTGGACGAGCAGTACTTC.

J is TRBJ2-5 and V is TRBV19, with D possibly TRBD2 on 5 matching bases. The germline V gene encodes CDR1 LNHDA and CDR2 SQIVND (reference sequence). The V gene lost 3 bases and the J gene lost 0 bases, with 11 bases spanning the gap. The CDR3 is 15 residues long. DNA for the CDR3: TGTGCCAGTAGTATTGAGGGCAGAAACCAAGAGACCCAGTACTTC. This encodes CASSIEGRNQETQYF.

This chain uses TRBV19 with TRBJ2-5, with unresolved D. CDR3 length: 13 amino acids. V lost 4 bases to trimming and J lost 0 bases, with 6 bases between them. Looked up from germline, CDR1 is LNHDA and CDR2 is SQIVND (reference sequence). CDR3 loop: CASSSVYQETQYF. In DNA, the CDR3 is TGTGCCAGTAGTAGCGTTTACCAAGAGACCCAGTACTTC.

This clone was seen only a few times. This chain joins TRBV11-2 and TRBJ2-2, with D possibly being TRBD2 (7 bases). Germline V gene data show CDR1 as SGHAT and CDR2 as FQNNGV. Trimming removed 3 bases at V and 6 bases at J, with 14 bases between. This CDR3 comprises 15 residues. In nucleotides, the CDR3 is TGTGCCAGCAGCTTCGGGGGGCGTGTCGCCGGGGAGCTGTTTTTT. This gives the protein CASSFGGRVAGELFF.

As regards this clone: At one end the junction does not follow the germline gene, possibly because of a read error. J is TRBJ2-7 and V is TRBV11-2; D gene ambiguous. The CDR3 runs to 14 residues. Per germline, CDR1 SGHAT and CDR2 FQNNGV. The CDR3 DNA reads as TGTGCCAGCAGCCTAGACCCCGGAGAATGGGAGCAGTACTTC. This sequence encodes CASSLDPGEWEQYF.

The chain carries TRBV28 and TRBJ1-5; weak D call: TRBD1 (6 bases). Per germline, CDR1 MDHEN and CDR2 SYDVKM. The V end lost 6 bases, the J end lost 2 bases, and 14 bases lay between the germline ends. The CDR3 contains 15 residues. The CDR3 DNA reads TGTGCCAGCAGCCGGCGACAGGCGGGCAATCAGCCCCAGCATTTT. It yields the protein CASSRRQAGNQPQHF.

The rearrangement links TRBV13 to TRBJ2-1, with TRBD2 matching 7 bases. The CDR3 length is 15 residues. J lost 7 bases, V lost 5 bases, and 11 bases had no gene match. Germline V gene lookup returns CDR1 PRHDT and CDR2 FYEKMQ (reference sequence). CDR3 sequence: CASSPLGGGGNEQFF. CDR3 bases: TGTGCCAGCAGCCCTCTTGGGGGGGGAGGAAATGAGCAGTTCTTC.

This chain joins TRBV19 and TRBJ2-1; 8 positions agree with TRBD2. Germline CDR1 reads LNHDA; CDR2 reads SQIVND (reference sequence). CDR3 length: 16 amino acids. V trimming: 1 base; J trimming: 4 bases; junction bases outside the gene matches: 6. The DNA for the CDR3 is TGTGCCAGTAGTATAGCTGGAAGCGGGGGATACAATGAGCAGTTCTTC. This codes for CASSIAGSGGYNEQFF.

The V and J genes are TRBV18 and TRBJ1-1; 11 positions match TRBD1. Germline V gene lookup returns CDR1 KGHSH and CDR2 LQKENI. The J segment lost 7 bases and the V segment lost 5 bases, leaving 3 bases of the junction unmatched. CDR3 length: 13 amino acids. The CDR3 DNA reads as TGTGCCAGCTCAACCGGGACAGGGGGTGAAGCTTTCTTT. Protein: CASSTGTGGEAFF.

The chain combines TRBV7-6 with TRBJ2-3; maybe TRBD2 (5 bases). The CDR3 has 15 residues. The V end was cut by 2 bases, the J end by 2 bases, with 11 bases between. CDR1 is SGHVS, CDR2 FNYEAQ, per germline. CDR3 sequence: CASSLTGLHTDTQYF. CDR3 in DNA: TGTGCCAGCAGCTTAACGGGGTTACACACAGATACGCAGTATTTT.

DNA for the CDR3: TGTGCCAGCAGCTGGAGGGGACAGGGGCCTCGAAGGAAGACCCAGTACTTC. It encodes CASSWRGQGPRRKTQYF. The rearrangement uses TRBV5-5 and TRBJ2-5; the match to TRBD1 covers 10 bases. The CDR3 has 17 amino acids. Looked up from germline, CDR1 is SGHKS and CDR2 is YYEKEE (reference sequence). V was pared by 3 bases and J by 6 bases, with 14 bases of the junction left unmatched. The variable domain in full, with the rest retrieved from reference TRBV5-5 and TRBJ2-5, is DAGVTQSPTHLIKTRGQQVTLRCSPISGHKSVSWYQQVLGQGPQFIFQYYEKEERGRGNFPDRFSARQFPNYSSELNVNALLLGDSALYLCASSWRGQGPRRKTQYFGPGTRLLVL.

This clone was seen only a few times. The rearrangement joins TRBV5-6 to TRBJ2-1; 10 nucleotides line up with TRBD2. Germline CDR1 is SGHDT and CDR2 is YYEEEE. Losses at the gene ends were 0 bases for V and 6 bases for J; bases not matched to a gene: 0. The CDR3 covers 14 residues. Here the CDR3 DNA reads TGTGCCAGCAGCTTGGTAGCGGGGGGCAATGAGCAGTTCTTC. This codes for CASSLVAGGNEQFF.

This clone has more than one count but fewer than ten. This chain links TRBV28 with TRBJ2-7; TRBD1 matches 9 bases. The V segment lost 8 bases and the J segment 5 bases; nucleotides outside the gene matches: 13. This CDR3 is built from 15 residues. Germline CDR1 MDHEN, CDR2 SYDVKM. This CDR3 is CASGGTGTGNHEQYF. The CDR3 nucleotides read TGTGCCAGCGGAGGGACCGGGACAGGGAATCACGAGCAGTACTTC.

The rearrangement uses TRBV14 and TRBJ1-1; 10 positions agree with TRBD1. The CDR3 is 13 amino acids. The germline V gene has CDR1 SGHDN and CDR2 FVKESK. V shed 4 bases and J 10 bases; nucleotides not matched to a gene: 6. CDR3: CASSPTGQGGAFF. The DNA of the CDR3 is TGTGCCAGCAGCCCGACTGGACAGGGGGGAGCTTTCTTT.

The chain combines TRBV30 with TRBJ2-7; 11 positions agree with TRBD1. The CDR3 length is 11 residues. Unmatched junction bases numbered 3, after V lost 8 bases and J lost 6 bases. CDR1 and CDR2 (germline): GTSNPN, SVGIG (reference sequence). The CDR3 here is CATGTGGEQYF. The CDR3 DNA reads as TGTGCCACGGGGACAGGGGGCGAGCAGTACTTC.

This clone was detected only a few times. The rearrangement joins TRBV6-6 to TRBJ2-7; 13 positions match TRBD2. This CDR3 is 14 amino acids long. The V and J ends lost 7 bases and 3 bases, in that order; junction bases with no gene match: 3. Germline-derived CDR1 and CDR2 are MNHNY and SVGAGI (reference sequence). The CDR3 sequence is CASKGTSGDYEQYF. The CDR3 nucleotides read TGTGCCAGCAAAGGGACTAGCGGGGACTACGAGCAGTACTTC.